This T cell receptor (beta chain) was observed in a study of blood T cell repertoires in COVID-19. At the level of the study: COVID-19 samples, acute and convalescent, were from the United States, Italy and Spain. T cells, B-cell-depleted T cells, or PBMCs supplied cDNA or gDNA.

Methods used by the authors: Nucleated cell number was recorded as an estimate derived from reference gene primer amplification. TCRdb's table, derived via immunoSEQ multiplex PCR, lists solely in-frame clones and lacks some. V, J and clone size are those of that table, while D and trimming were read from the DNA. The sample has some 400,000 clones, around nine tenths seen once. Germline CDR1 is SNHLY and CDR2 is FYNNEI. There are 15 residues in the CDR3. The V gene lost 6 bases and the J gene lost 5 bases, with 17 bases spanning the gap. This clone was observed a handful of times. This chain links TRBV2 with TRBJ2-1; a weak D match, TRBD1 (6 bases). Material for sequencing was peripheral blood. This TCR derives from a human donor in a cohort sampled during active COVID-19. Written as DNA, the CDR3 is TGTGCCAGCAGCGCGTCGTGGGGGACACACAATGAGCAGTTCTTC. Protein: CASSASWGTHNEQFF.